A selection of T cell receptor beta chains follows, all from one sample in a study of T-cell reconstitution after alpha-beta-depleted transplantation in children. TCRdb re-called the PCR reads with MiXCR, one entry per CDR3 protein. The sample lists hundreds of thousands of distinct CDR3 sequences, roughly 16% occurring once. This material consisted of PBMCs, mostly from graft donor cells, taken 360 days after TCRalphabeta/CD19-depleted stem cell transplant. The source of these receptors is a boy less than two years old who had a stem cell transplant for Wiskott-Aldrich syndrome, so the T cells may come from the graft donor. CDR3s include the opening cysteine and the closing phenylalanine or tryptophan. A D gene is named only where the DNA matches it firmly. Clone size is not always given. Where it is, it says once, few, many or a class for expanded clones.

d_gene	j_gene	v_gene	abundance	len	CDR3aa	CDR3nt
NA	TRBJ2-5	TRBV7-9	NA	14	CASSLVGGRETQYF	TGTGCCAGCAGCTTAGTAGGGGGGCGAGAGACCCAGTACTTC
TRBD1	TRBJ2-1	TRBV12-3/TRBV12-4	NA	16	CASSPDRDWRNNEQFF	TGTGCCAGCAGTCCCGACAGGGATTGGAGGAACAATGAGCAGTTCTTC
NA	TRBJ2-5	TRBV29-1	NA	13	CSVQRQVQETQYF	TGCAGCGTTCAGAGACAGGTGCAAGAGACCCAGTACTTC
NA	TRBJ2-1	TRBV4-2	few	14	CASSPSVEYNEQFF	TGTGCCAGCAGCCCTTCAGTGGAATACAATGAGCAGTTCTTC
NA	TRBJ2-7	TRBV10-3	few	15	CAISEPRGPLYEQYF	TGTGCCATCAGTGAACCTCGGGGGCCACTCTACGAGCAGTACTTC
NA	TRBJ2-1	TRBV5-1	few	15	CASSFKEGWEDEQFF	TGCGCCAGCAGCTTTAAAGAGGGGTGGGAGGATGAGCAGTTCTTC
NA	TRBJ2-5	TRBV10-2	NA	16	CASSPLWWWDQETQYF	TGCGCCAGCTCCCCTCTCTGGTGGTGGGACCAAGAGACCCAGTACTTC
NA	TRBJ2-3	TRBV11-2	few	15	CASSLGVKGTDTQYF	TGTGCCAGCAGCTTGGGGGTAAAGGGCACAGATACGCAGTATTTT
NA	TRBJ2-1	TRBV3-1	once	17	CASSQVFVGSAYNEQFF	TGTGCCAGCAGCCAAGTTTTTGTCGGGAGCGCCTACAATGAGCAGTTCTTC
NA	TRBJ2-1	TRBV9	few	17	CASSVTGPDRPYNEQFF	TGTGCCAGCAGCGTAACCGGACCCGACCGCCCCTACAATGAGCAGTTCTTC
NA	TRBJ2-1	TRBV12-5	NA	12	CASGCPPNEQFF	TGTGCTAGTGGCTGCCCCCCCAATGAGCAGTTCTTC
NA	TRBJ2-1	TRBV20-1	few	12	CSARVGPAGKFF	TGCAGTGCTAGAGTTGGGCCCGCAGGCAAGTTCTTC
NA	TRBJ2-7	TRBV11-2	few	17	CASSLWAGGGRAAEQYF	TGTGCCAGCAGCTTATGGGCCGGGGGCGGGAGAGCCGCAGAGCAGTACTTC
NA	TRBJ1-1	TRBV12-3/TRBV12-4	few	15	CASSRAPNRNTEAFF	TGTGCCAGCTCCCGGGCCCCTAACAGGAACACTGAAGCTTTCTTT
NA	TRBJ2-7	TRBV18	NA	16	CASSPRARGPTYEQYF	TGTGCCAGCTCACCCCGGGCACGGGGCCCCACCTACGAGCAGTACTTC
NA	TRBJ2-1	TRBV7-8	NA	16	CASSLESLRGYNEQFF	TGTGCCAGCAGCTTAGAGTCCCTTCGTGGCTACAATGAGCAGTTCTTC
NA	TRBJ2-5	TRBV7-2	NA	14	CASSLGGQQETQYF	TGTGCCAGCAGCTTAGGGGGTCAGCAAGAGACCCAGTACTTC
NA	TRBJ2-6	TRBV7-8	NA	18	CASSFPGQFLSGANVLTF	TGTGCCAGCAGCTTCCCCGGACAGTTTCTCTCTGGGGCCAACGTCCTGACTTTC
NA	TRBJ2-1	TRBV20-1	many	12	CSARGDYNEQFF	TGCAGTGCTAGAGGGGACTACAATGAGCAGTTCTTC
NA	TRBJ2-3	TRBV7-9	few	16	CASSLERTSSTDTQYF	TGTGCCAGCAGCTTAGAGCGAACCTCGAGCACAGATACGCAGTATTTT
TRBD1	TRBJ1-1	TRBV5-1	many	13	CASSLSGGTEAFF	TGCGCCAGCAGCCTATCAGGGGGCACTGAAGCTTTCTTT
TRBD1	TRBJ2-7	TRBV5-1	few	14	CASSFRTGFYEQYF	TGCGCCAGCAGCTTCCGGACAGGGTTCTACGAGCAGTACTTC
TRBD1	TRBJ2-7	TRBV2	few	12	CASGSGGYEQYF	TGTGCCAGCGGTTCAGGGGGTTACGAGCAGTACTTC
TRBD1	TRBJ2-3	TRBV7-2	many	15	CASSLTGGYTDTQYF	TGTGCCAGCAGCTTAACAGGGGGGTACACAGATACGCAGTATTTT
NA	TRBJ2-1	TRBV5-1	NA	14	CARSSRDPFDEQFF	TGCGCCAGAAGCTCCAGGGACCCCTTCGATGAGCAGTTCTTC
NA	TRBJ1-5	TRBV29-1	few	15	CSVARDGGPNQPQHF	TGCAGCGTTGCCAGGGACGGGGGCCCCAATCAGCCCCAGCATTTT
NA	TRBJ2-7	TRBV7-9	few	14	CASSSIELSYEQYF	TGTGCCAGCAGCTCTATAGAACTCTCCTACGAGCAGTACTTC
TRBD2	TRBJ2-1	TRBV12-3/TRBV12-4	NA	14	CASRLAGGGGEQFF	TGTGCCAGCAGGCTAGCGGGAGGGGGAGGTGAGCAGTTCTTC
TRBD1	TRBJ2-1	TRBV5-1	few	18	CASSLALGQGASTNEQFF	TGCGCCAGCAGCTTGGCCCTGGGACAGGGGGCATCAACCAATGAGCAGTTCTTC
NA	TRBJ1-1	TRBV4-1	NA	17	CASSQGERVSLNTEAFF	TGCGCCAGCAGCCAAGGCGAAAGGGTGTCCTTGAACACTGAAGCTTTCTTT
TRBD1	TRBJ2-6	TRBV28	NA	19	CASQPPDRGISSGANVLTF	TGTGCCAGTCAGCCCCCCGACAGGGGAATTAGCTCTGGGGCCAACGTCCTGACTTTC
NA	TRBJ1-1	TRBV5-1	NA	14	CASSLKDMNTEAFF	TGCGCCAGCAGCTTGAAGGACATGAACACTGAAGCTTTCTTT
TRBD2	TRBJ2-1	TRBV5-1	many	15	CASSLRTSSYNEQFF	TGCGCCAGCAGTTTGAGGACTAGCTCCTACAATGAGCAGTTCTTC
NA	TRBJ2-1	TRBV5-1	NA	16	CASSLEGDTGYNEQFF	TGCGCCAGCAGCTTGGAAGGGGATACGGGTTACAATGAGCAGTTCTTC
NA	TRBJ1-2	TRBV3-1	many	13	CASSHDGGYGYTF	TGTGCCAGCAGCCACGACGGAGGCTATGGCTACACCTTC
NA	TRBJ1-5	TRBV29-1	few	12	CSVGGGGQPQHF	TGCAGCGTTGGCGGGGGCGGACAGCCCCAGCATTTT
TRBD1	TRBJ2-2	TRBV11-3	NA	16	CASSLRGQPNTGELFF	TGTGCCAGCAGCTTACGGGGACAGCCTAACACCGGGGAGCTGTTTTTT
NA	TRBJ1-3	TRBV30	many	13	CAWAEWAGNTIYF	TGTGCCTGGGCCGAGTGGGCCGGAAACACCATATATTTT
NA	TRBJ2-7	TRBV5-1	many	15	CASSLGLPSSYEQYF	TGCGCCAGCAGCCTCGGACTACCAAGCTCCTACGAGCAGTACTTC
TRBD2	TRBJ2-1	TRBV18	NA	16	CASSPRVSGLYNEQFF	TGTGCCAGCTCACCCCGGGTTAGCGGGCTCTACAATGAGCAGTTCTTC
NA	TRBJ2-1	TRBV12-3/TRBV12-4	NA	15	CASTNRLGSYNEQFF	TGTGCCAGCACCAACAGGTTAGGCTCCTACAATGAGCAGTTCTTC
NA	TRBJ2-3	TRBV12-3/TRBV12-4	many	12	CASSSSGDTQYF	TGTGCCAGCAGTTCGAGTGGAGATACGCAGTATTTT
TRBD1	TRBJ2-3	TRBV10-3	few	15	CAISAWTGGLGTQYF	TGTGCCATCAGTGCTTGGACAGGGGGGCTAGGTACGCAGTATTTT
TRBD2	TRBJ2-7	TRBV6-2/TRBV6-3	many	15	CASSLTSGITYEQYF	TGTGCCAGCAGTCTTACTAGCGGGATTACCTACGAGCAGTACTTC
NA	TRBJ2-1	TRBV10-3	many	13	CAISELQGKEQFF	TGTGCCATCAGTGAGTTACAGGGAAAAGAGCAGTTCTTC
NA	TRBJ2-7	TRBV9	NA	16	CASSPYLGADPSGQYF	TGTGCCAGCAGCCCCTACCTCGGGGCAGATCCCTCGGGGCAGTACTTC
TRBD1	TRBJ2-7	TRBV7-9	NA	14	CASTARDRDHEQYF	TGTGCCAGCACCGCCCGGGACAGGGACCACGAGCAGTACTTC
TRBD2	TRBJ2-3	TRBV29-1	many	16	CSVEGTSGGATDTQYF	TGCAGCGTTGAAGGGACTAGCGGGGGGGCAACAGATACGCAGTATTTT
NA	TRBJ2-7	TRBV6-2/TRBV6-3	few	14	CASSYRAEAYEQYF	TGTGCCAGCAGTTACAGAGCGGAGGCCTACGAGCAGTACTTC
TRBD1	TRBJ2-1	TRBV5-1	few	15	CASSTFGQGGNEQFF	TGCGCCAGCAGCACATTTGGACAGGGTGGCAATGAGCAGTTCTTC
NA	TRBJ2-5	TRBV7-9	NA	14	CASSQREYEETQYF	TGTGCCAGCAGCCAGAGGGAATACGAAGAGACCCAGTACTTC
TRBD1	TRBJ2-3	TRBV18	few	13	CASSPLRQGTQYF	TGTGCCAGCTCACCACTTCGACAGGGGACCCAGTATTTT
NA	TRBJ2-2	TRBV24-1	NA	13	CATSVGSTGELFF	TGTGCCACCAGTGTAGGTAGCACCGGGGAGCTGTTTTTT
NA	TRBJ2-1	TRBV28	NA	15	CASSLFPPTDNEQFF	TGTGCCAGCAGTTTATTTCCCCCCACTGACAATGAGCAGTTCTTC
TRBD2	TRBJ2-1	TRBV4-1	NA	13	CASRKVAGNEQFF	TGCGCCAGCAGAAAGGTAGCGGGAAATGAGCAGTTCTTC